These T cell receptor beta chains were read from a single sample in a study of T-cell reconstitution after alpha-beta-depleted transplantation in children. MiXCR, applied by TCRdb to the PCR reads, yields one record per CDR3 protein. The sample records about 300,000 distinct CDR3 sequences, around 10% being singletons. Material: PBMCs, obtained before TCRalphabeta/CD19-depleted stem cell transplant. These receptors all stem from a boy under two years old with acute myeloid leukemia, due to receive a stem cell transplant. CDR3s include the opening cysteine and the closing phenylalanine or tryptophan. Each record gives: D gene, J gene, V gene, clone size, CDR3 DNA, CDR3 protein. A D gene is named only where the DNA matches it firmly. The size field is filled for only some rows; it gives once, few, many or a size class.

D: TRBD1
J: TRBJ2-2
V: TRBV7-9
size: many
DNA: TGTGCCAGCAGCTCCGGACAGGAACGGACCGGGGAGCTGTTTTTT
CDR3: CASSSGQERTGELFF

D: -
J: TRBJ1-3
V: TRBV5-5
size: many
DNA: TGTGCCAGCAGCTCCCCAGGGGACGGAAACACCATATATTTT
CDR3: CASSSPGDGNTIYF

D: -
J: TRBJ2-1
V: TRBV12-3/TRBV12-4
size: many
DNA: TGTGCCAGCGCTCCCCAGACATGGGACAATGAGCAGTTCTTC
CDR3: CASAPQTWDNEQFF

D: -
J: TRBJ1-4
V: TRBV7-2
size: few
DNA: TGTGCCAGCAGCTTAGCGCCAGGTCTTAATGAAAAACTGTTTTTT
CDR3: CASSLAPGLNEKLFF

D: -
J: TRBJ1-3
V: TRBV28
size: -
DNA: TGTGCCAGCACTTCCAATTCCCCCGTCTCTGGAAACACCATATATTTT
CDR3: CASTSNSPVSGNTIYF

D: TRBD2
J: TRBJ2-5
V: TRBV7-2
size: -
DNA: TGTGCCAGCAGCTTAGGGCCTAGCGGGAGTGTGCAAGAGACCCAGTACTTC
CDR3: CASSLGPSGSVQETQYF

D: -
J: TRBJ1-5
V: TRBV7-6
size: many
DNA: TGTGCCAGCAGCTTAGGGGCCCCCAATCAGCCCCAGCATTTT
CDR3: CASSLGAPNQPQHF

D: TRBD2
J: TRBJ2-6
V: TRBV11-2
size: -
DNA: TGTGCCAGCAGCCACTTAGGAGGCGGGGGGGTTTATGGGGCCAACGTCCTGACTTTC
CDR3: CASSHLGGGGVYGANVLTF

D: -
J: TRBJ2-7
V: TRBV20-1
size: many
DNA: TGCAGTGCTACCTCAGGGCTCGTGGTAAGCTACGAGCAGTACTTC
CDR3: CSATSGLVVSYEQYF

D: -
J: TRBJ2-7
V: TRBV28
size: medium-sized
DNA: TGTGCCAGCCACGGGGGTTGGGACGAGCAGTACTTC
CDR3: CASHGGWDEQYF

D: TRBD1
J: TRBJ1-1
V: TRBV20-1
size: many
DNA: TGCAGTGCTAGAGATCTACAGGGGGCTTTCGCTTTCTTT
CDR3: CSARDLQGAFAFF

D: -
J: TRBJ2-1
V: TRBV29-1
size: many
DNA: TGCAGCGCACCAAGGGTGAATGAGCAGTTCTTC
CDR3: CSAPRVNEQFF

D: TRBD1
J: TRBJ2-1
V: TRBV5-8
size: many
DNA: TGTGCCAGCAGAGGGACAGGCCTGGGGAATGAGCAGTTCTTC
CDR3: CASRGTGLGNEQFF

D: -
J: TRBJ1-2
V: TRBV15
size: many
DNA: TGTGCCACCAGCAGAGGCAAAAACTATGGCTACACCTTC
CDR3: CATSRGKNYGYTF

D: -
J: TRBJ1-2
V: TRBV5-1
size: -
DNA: TGCGCCAGCAGCTTGGATACAGAATTTACTATGGGCTACACCTTC
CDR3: CASSLDTEFTMGYTF

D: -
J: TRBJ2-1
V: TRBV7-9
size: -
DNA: TGTGCCAGCAGCTTAGGTGTTCGCTATGAGCAGTTCTTC
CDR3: CASSLGVRYEQFF

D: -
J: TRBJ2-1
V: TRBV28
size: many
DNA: TGTGCCAGCAGAGCGAGGAATGAGCAGTTCTTC
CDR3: CASRARNEQFF

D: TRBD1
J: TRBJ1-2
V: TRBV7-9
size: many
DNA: TGTGCCAGCAGCAAGGGGGCCCACAGGGGGAGGAACTATGGCTACACCTTC
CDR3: CASSKGAHRGRNYGYTF

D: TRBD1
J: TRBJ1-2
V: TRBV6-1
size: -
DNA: TGTGCCAGCTTCTTCCCGGGACAGGGGGCCGTAAACTATGGCTACACCTTC
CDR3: CASFFPGQGAVNYGYTF

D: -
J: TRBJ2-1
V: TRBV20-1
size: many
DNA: TGCAGTGTAAGGCGATTTCTAGATGAGCAGTTCTTC
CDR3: CSVRRFLDEQFF